This TCR beta chain was captured by sequencing in a study of shared clonotypes between healthy human individuals. Study outcomes and limitations: Researchers sampled blood only, noting tissue repertoires likely differ. Clonotypes that were shared across a few donors made up around 4.6% of naive CD4 clonotypes.

On this clone: Its antigen is undetermined.

All participating donors were Caucasian adults from Nashville, Tennessee. Negatively enriched CD4+ T cells were divided by CD45RA into naive and memory. Method: immunoSEQ multiplex PCR; TCRdb's copy keeps in-frame clones and lacks some. The table records 2.3 million or so clones, more than 85% of them present only once. V was clipped by 1 base and J by 5 bases; unmatched bases: 3. This CDR3 has 14 residues. CDR1 GTSNPN and CDR2 SVGIG come from the germline V gene (reference sequence). The sequenced material came from naive CD4+ T cells from PBMCs. Subset reported: CD45RA+ positively selected. The sequence came from a man between 18 and 29 years old in good health. Some clones in this sample may be carry-over from other donors' samples. The rearrangement links TRBV30 to TRBJ1-1, with TRBD1 identical over 11 bases. The CDR3 loop is CAWSGDRGKTEAFF. In nucleotides, the CDR3 is TGTGCCTGGAGTGGGGACAGGGGGAAGACTGAAGCTTTCTTT.